One and the same sample provided the 32 T cell receptor beta chains below, sequenced in a study of blood T cell repertoires in COVID-19. Method: immunoSEQ multiplex PCR; TCRdb's copy keeps in-frame clones and lacks some. The repertoire has about 190,000 clones, around three quarters of them found once; the top ten carry 17%. The sequenced material came from PBMCs or T cells enriched from blood (not recorded which). The receptor set was obtained from a woman between 50 and 59 years old with acute COVID-19.

The CDR3 loop is CASSSGTGSGKLFF. CDR3 bases: TGTGCCAGCAGTTCTGGGACAGGGAGTGGGAAACTGTTTTTT. The chain couples TRBV28 to TRBJ1-4, with 9 nucleotides matching TRBD1. This CDR3 is built from 14 residues. Germline V gene lookup returns CDR1 MDHEN and CDR2 SYDVKM. J was trimmed by 11 bases and V by 4 bases; bases with no gene match: 8.

This chain uses TRBV6-5 with TRBJ2-3; tentative D call: TRBD1 (6 bases). The CDR3 has 12 amino acids. Trimming shortened V by 5 bases and J by 5 bases, and 8 bases separated the two germline ends. CDR1 is MNHEY and CDR2 is SVGAGI in the germline V gene. The CDR3 bases are TGTGCCAGCAGTACAGGGCGAGATACGCAGTATTTT. Encoded protein: CASSTGRDTQYF.

V is TRBV3-1 (or the pseudogene TRBV3-2) and J is TRBJ2-1, with 7 bases fitting TRBD2. CDR3 size: 15 residues. Germline CDR1 reads LGHDT; CDR2 reads YNNKEL (reference sequence). The V segment lost 4 bases and the J segment 8 bases; nucleotides outside the gene matches: 11. CDR3 in DNA: TGTGCCAGCAGCCTACTCACCGGGGGGAGCCATGAGCAGTTCTTC. Its translation: CASSLLTGGSHEQFF.

This sequence joins TRBV7-9 and TRBJ2-7; tentatively, D is TRBD1 (5 bases). The V gene's germline CDR1 is SEHNR and CDR2 FQNEAQ (reference sequence). Between the trimmed V and J ends, which lost 3 bases and 3 bases, there was a span of 6 bases. This CDR3 has 12 amino acids. The CDR3 coding sequence is TGTGCCAGCAGCTTCCAGGGCTACGAGCAGTACGTC. Amino acid sequence: CASSFQGYEQYV.

The J gene is TRBJ1-1, the V gene TRBV30; TRBD1 matches at 7 bases. With 4 bases clipped from V and 7 bases from J, the junction kept 9 bases outside the gene matches. The CDR3 is 13 amino acids. CDR1 is GTSNPN and CDR2 is SVGIG in the germline V gene (reference sequence). The CDR3, as DNA: TGTGCCTGGAATCCAGGGGGGCCCTTTGAAGCTTTCTTT. Its protein product is CAWNPGGPFEAFF.

CDR3 sequence (DNA): TGTGCCAGCAGTTACTTGACTAGCGGGGGTAATGAGCAGTTCTTC. Residues: CASSYLTSGGNEQFF. The genes are TRBV6-5 and TRBJ2-1; the match to TRBD2 covers 12 bases. The CDR3 runs 15 residues. CDR1 and CDR2 from the germline V gene are MNHEY and SVGAGI. J lost 7 bases, V lost 1 base, and 2 bases had no gene match.

V gene TRBV6-2 or TRBV6-3 combines with J gene TRBJ1-2; 7 bases are a match to TRBD1. Trimming took 5 bases from V and 2 from J; bases not matched to a gene: 5. The CDR3 has 14 residues. Germline V gene data show CDR1 as MNHEY and CDR2 as SVGEGT. The CDR3 sequence: CASSALDRNYGYTF. As DNA, the CDR3 is TGTGCCAGCAGTGCCCTGGACAGGAACTATGGCTACACCTTC.

The count of this clone is one. The genes are TRBV7-3 and TRBJ1-1; 7 nucleotides agree with TRBD1. Unmatched junction bases numbered 9, after V lost 5 bases and J lost 0 bases. Germline assignment: CDR1 SGHTA and CDR2 FQGTGA. There are 16 residues in the CDR3. In nucleotides, the CDR3 is TGTGCCAGCAGCCCTAGACAGGGCTCCATGAACACTGAAGCTTTCTTT. Translation: CASSPRQGSMNTEAFF.

The CDR3 bases are TGCGCCAGCAGCGCCCGTGACAGGGGGTTGGGCACTGAAGCTTTCTTT. It yields the protein CASSARDRGLGTEAFF. The chain employs TRBV5-1 and TRBJ1-1; 9 bases are shared with TRBD1. CDR1 and CDR2 from the germline V gene are SGHRS and YFSETQ. The CDR3 loop spans 16 amino acids. The trim removed 4 bases at V and 4 bases at J, leaving 11 bases unmatched.

The J gene is TRBJ2-1, the V gene TRBV7-9; possible D gene TRBD2, 6 bases. The germline V gene encodes CDR1 SEHNR and CDR2 FQNEAQ (reference sequence). CDR3 size: 15 residues. Trimming shortened V by 1 base and J by 8 bases, and 15 bases separated the two germline ends. The CDR3 sequence: CASSLGVGRIDEQFF. The CDR3 region has the DNA TGTGCCAGCAGCTTAGGGGTAGGGAGGATAGATGAGCAGTTCTTC.

The V and J genes are TRBV5-1 and TRBJ1-4; the D is unclear. The germline CDR1 and CDR2 sequences are SGHRS and YFSETQ. CDR3 length: 13 amino acids. V was clipped by 3 bases and J by 3 bases, with 6 bases between them. The CDR3 sequence: CASSWAANEKLFF. The CDR3 coding sequence is TGCGCCAGCAGCTGGGCTGCTAATGAAAAACTGTTTTTT.

The table lists this clone with many counts. The rearrangement links TRBV27 to TRBJ2-7; 7 bases are shared with TRBD2. V lost 9 bases, J lost 2 bases, and 13 bases stayed unmatched. CDR3 length equals 15 residues. Germline loops: CDR1 MNHEY, CDR2 SMNVEV (reference sequence). CDR3 sequence: CASPIAGTTPYEQYV. The DNA of the CDR3 is TGTGCCAGTCCCATAGCGGGTACCACCCCCTACGAGCAGTACGTC.

The chain employs TRBV5-1 and TRBJ1-4; the D gene is possibly TRBD1 (6 bases). The CDR3 spans 14 residues. Germline CDR1 is SGHRS and CDR2 is YFSETQ. Trimming took 4 bases from V and 7 from J, leaving 14 bases between them. This CDR3 is CASSVRGWSEKLFF. The CDR3, as DNA: TGCGCCAGCAGCGTGAGGGGGTGGAGTGAAAAACTGTTTTTT.

This clone was counted a few times. This rearrangement joins TRBV7-6 to TRBJ2-3; 8 bases fit TRBD2. CDR1 and CDR2 from the germline V gene are SGHVS and FNYEAQ. The junction had 6 bases not matched to a gene; V was cut back by 3 bases and J by 1 base. This CDR3 spans 16 amino acids. The CDR3 DNA follows: TGTGCCAGCAGCTTGTATAGCGGGGCGGGCACAGATACGCAGTATTTT. Translation gives CASSLYSGAGTDTQYF.

The CDR3 is CASSSQRARVGQGAFNQPQHF. The CDR3 coding sequence is TGTGCCAGCAGTTCCCAGAGAGCACGCGTGGGACAGGGGGCATTCAATCAGCCCCAGCATTTT. The chain carries TRBV11-2 and TRBJ1-5; TRBD1 matches at 12 bases. Looked up from germline, CDR1 is SGHAT and CDR2 is FQNNGV. The V gene end was trimmed by 6 bases and the J gene end by 3 bases; junction bases not matched to a gene: 21. The CDR3 is 21 residues long.

The V call is TRBV7-3, the J call TRBJ2-1, with D perhaps TRBD2 (6 bases). Germline CDR1 is SGHTA and CDR2 is FQGTGA. The CDR3 totals 18 residues. The V end lost 5 bases, the J end lost 6 bases, and 26 bases lay between the germline ends. The CDR3 here is CASSPGGGAGVSLNEQFF. As DNA, the CDR3 is TGTGCCAGCAGCCCCGGCGGCGGGGCCGGGGTCTCTCTCAATGAGCAGTTCTTC.

The chain couples TRBV19 to TRBJ2-1; the match to TRBD2 covers 9 bases. The CDR3 is made up of 15 amino acids. Trimming took 3 bases from V and 5 from J; bases not matched to a gene: 5. Germline CDR1 LNHDA, CDR2 SQIVND (reference sequence). Here the CDR3 reads CASSIFLAGNNEQFF. CDR3 coding DNA: TGTGCCAGTAGTATCTTTCTAGCGGGGAACAATGAGCAGTTCTTC. Using reference TRBV19 and TRBJ2-1 for the parts outside the CDR3, the full variable domain is DGGITQSPKYLFRKEGQNVTLSCEQNLNHDAMYWYRQDPGQGLRLIYYSQIVNDFQKGDIAEGYSVSREKKESFPLTVTSAQKNPTAFYLCASSIFLAGNNEQFFGPGTRLTVL.

This sequence joins TRBV11-2 and TRBJ1-6; D possibly corresponds to TRBD1 (6 bases). Germline-derived CDR1 and CDR2 are SGHAT and FQNNGV. V lost 3 bases and J lost 7, with 16 bases in between. The CDR3 is made up of 16 amino acids. The CDR3 sequence is CASSFPLGGPNSPLHF. The DNA of the CDR3 is TGTGCCAGCAGCTTCCCGTTAGGGGGTCCGAATTCACCCCTCCACTTT.

The chain couples TRBV7-6 to TRBJ1-5, with a weak D call TRBD1 (5 bases). The germline V gene has CDR1 SGHVS and CDR2 FNYEAQ. This CDR3 is built from 14 residues. V lost 2 bases to trimming and J lost 9 bases, with 14 bases between them. CDR3 sequence reads: CASSLNLGQGPQHF. DNA of the CDR3: TGTGCCAGCAGCTTAAACTTGGGGCAGGGGCCCCAGCATTTT. The full variable domain, rest sourced from reference TRBV7-6 and TRBJ1-5, is GAGVSQSPRYKVTKRGQDVALRCDPISGHVSLYWYRQALGQGPEFLTYFNYEAQQDKSGLPNDRFSAERPEGSISTLTIQRTEQRDSAMYRCASSLNLGQGPQHFGDGTRLSIL.

V usage is TRBV10-3 and J usage is TRBJ1-2; D possibly corresponds to TRBD1 (5 bases). V gave up 2 bases and J gave up 0 bases, with 13 bases separating them. CDR3 size: 16 residues. Germline values: CDR1 ENHRY, CDR2 SYGVKD. CDR3 coding DNA: TGTGCCATCAGTGAGGCGGGAGGGGATGCTAACTATGGCTACACCTTC. Residues: CAISEAGGDANYGYTF.

The chain has TRBV6-1 and TRBJ2-7; TRBD2 matches 9 bases. Germline values: CDR1 MNHNS, CDR2 SASEGT. After removal of 1 base from V and 7 bases from J, the junction contained 11 bases not matched to a gene. The length of the CDR3 is 16 residues. CDR3 region: CASSEVVGGGAREQYV. CDR3 in DNA: TGTGCCAGCAGTGAAGTTGTTGGCGGGGGGGCTCGAGAGCAGTACGTC.

This clone turned up a few times. V and J are TRBV28 and TRBJ1-6, with D uncertain. Germline V gene lookup returns CDR1 MDHEN and CDR2 SYDVKM. The ends were cut back, 8 bases at V and 9 bases at J, with 14 bases in the middle. The length of the CDR3 is 13 residues. In DNA form, the CDR3 reads TGTGCCAGCCTTACGTTGGGAGGTTCACCCCTCCACTTT. Amino acid sequence: CASLTLGGSPLHF.

This clone was found once. This chain connects TRBV5-1 to TRBJ1-6, with 10 bases matching TRBD1. The CDR3 covers 14 residues. Germline V gene data show CDR1 as SGHRS and CDR2 as YFSETQ. J gave up 9 bases and V 4 bases, and 4 bases lay outside the gene matches. CDR3 region: CASSPGQGSSPLHF. The CDR3 nucleotides are TGCGCCAGCAGCCCGGGACAGGGGAGTTCACCCCTCCACTTT.

The gene calls are TRBV21-1 and TRBJ1-5; TRBD1, as called in the table, went unchecked against the DNA. TRBV21-1 is a documented pseudogene. CDR3 length: 14 residues. This chain's CDR3 is CASSMLQGDQPQHF. Written as DNA, the CDR3 is TGTGCCAGCAGCATGCTACAGGGGGATCAGCCCCAGCATTTT.

The chain joins TRBV6-6 to TRBJ1-3, with TRBD1 matching 7 bases. V shed 5 bases and J 1 base; nucleotides not matched to a gene: 2. Germline-derived CDR1 and CDR2 are MNHNY and SVGAGI (reference sequence). The CDR3 is 14 residues long. The CDR3 DNA is TGTGCCAGCAGTCCGGGACAGTCTGGAAACACCATATATTTT. This codes for CASSPGQSGNTIYF.

The V and J genes are TRBV9 and TRBJ1-2; 7 positions agree with TRBD1. Trimming removed 0 bases from V and 0 bases from J; junction bases left unmatched: 14. CDR3 length equals 19 residues. Germline V gives CDR1 SGDLS, CDR2 YYNGEE. CDR3 coding DNA: TGTGCCAGCAGCGTAGATGGGGGGACAGTACGACGAGCTAACTATGGCTACACCTTC. As protein: CASSVDGGTVRRANYGYTF.

V usage is TRBV6-1 and J usage is TRBJ2-3; 10 bases agree with TRBD2. Per germline, CDR1 MNHNS and CDR2 SASEGT. Trimming at V came to 4 bases and at J to 0 bases, leaving 13 bases not matched to a gene. The CDR3 spans 19 residues. CDR3 in amino acids: CASSGGSGGLTPSTDTQYF. The DNA of the CDR3 is TGTGCCAGCAGTGGCGGTAGCGGGGGGCTTACCCCTAGCACAGATACGCAGTATTTT.

The rearrangement joins TRBV5-1 to TRBJ2-2, with TRBD1 identical over 12 bases. There are 17 residues in the CDR3. J was trimmed by 7 bases and V by 6 bases; bases with no gene match: 13. From germline, CDR1 is SGHRS and CDR2 YFSETQ. CDR3 coding DNA: TGCGCCAGCACTAGCTTACCGGGACAGGGGGCAAGCGGGGAGCTGTTTTTT. This sequence encodes CASTSLPGQGASGELFF.

This chain connects TRBV28 to TRBJ2-7; D is uncertain. Germline V lookup: CDR1 MDHEN, CDR2 SYDVKM. Deletions cut 6 bases from V and 0 bases from J, with 6 bases between. CDR3 size: 12 residues. As DNA, the CDR3 is TGTGCCAGCAGCCCGAGCTCCTACGAGCAGTACGTC. Translating it yields CASSPSSYEQYV.

V is TRBV11-2 and J is TRBJ1-3, with 7 nucleotides matching TRBD1. CDR1 and CDR2 (germline): SGHAT, FQNNGV. The CDR3 has 14 amino acids. J was trimmed by 0 bases and V by 8 bases; bases with no gene match: 4. The DNA for the CDR3 is TGTGCCAGCGAGGGACAGCTCTCTGGAAACACCATATATTTT. Translation: CASEGQLSGNTIYF. Full variable domain (missing parts from reference TRBV11-2 and TRBJ1-3): EAGVAQSPRYKIIEKRQSVAFWCNPISGHATLYWYQQILGQGPKLLIQFQNNGVVDDSQLPKDRFSAERLKGVDSTLKIQPAKLEDSAVYLCASEGQLSGNTIYFGEGSWLTVV.

This chain joins TRBV3-1 (or the pseudogene TRBV3-2) and TRBJ1-1; 8 positions match TRBD1. Trimming cost V 4 bases and J 3 bases; bases outside gene matches: 7. In germline, CDR1 is LGHDT, CDR2 YNNKEL (reference sequence). This CDR3 region has 15 residues. The CDR3 region has the DNA TGTGCCAGCAGCCCCCGACAGGGGTCCTACACTGAAGCTTTCTTT. This encodes CASSPRQGSYTEAFF.

V and J are TRBV5-1 and TRBJ2-5, with a weak D call TRBD2 (7 bases). The germline V gene encodes CDR1 SGHRS and CDR2 YFSETQ. V dropped 2 bases and J dropped 5 bases, with 19 bases sitting between them. The CDR3 has 16 residues. CDR3 protein: CASSFWGGGGAETQYF. CDR3 sequence (DNA): TGCGCCAGCAGCTTTTGGGGCGGGGGCGGAGCCGAGACCCAGTACTTC.